The source of this T cell receptor (beta chain) is a study of neurological immune-mediated disorders. Using its own MiXCR run on the 5' RACE reads, TCRdb lists one record per CDR3 protein. Of some 30,000 distinct CDR3 sequences listed, less than 20% are singletons. The time point is: technical triplicate 3. Germline V lookup: CDR1 DFQATT, CDR2 SNEGSKA (reference sequence). V dropped 1 base and J dropped 4; count of bases not matched to a gene: 11. The CDR3 loop spans 17 amino acids. This clonotype was recorded many times. This sequence joins TRBV20-1 and TRBJ2-3; 10 bases map to TRBD2. The sequencing sample was made of CD4+ T cells from blood. The clonotype originates from a female donor with HTLV-1-associated myelopathy (HAM/TSP). CDR3 loop: CSARVFLSGREADTQYF. DNA for the CDR3: TGCAGTGCTAGAGTATTTCTAAGCGGGAGGGAGGCAGATACGCAGTATTTT.